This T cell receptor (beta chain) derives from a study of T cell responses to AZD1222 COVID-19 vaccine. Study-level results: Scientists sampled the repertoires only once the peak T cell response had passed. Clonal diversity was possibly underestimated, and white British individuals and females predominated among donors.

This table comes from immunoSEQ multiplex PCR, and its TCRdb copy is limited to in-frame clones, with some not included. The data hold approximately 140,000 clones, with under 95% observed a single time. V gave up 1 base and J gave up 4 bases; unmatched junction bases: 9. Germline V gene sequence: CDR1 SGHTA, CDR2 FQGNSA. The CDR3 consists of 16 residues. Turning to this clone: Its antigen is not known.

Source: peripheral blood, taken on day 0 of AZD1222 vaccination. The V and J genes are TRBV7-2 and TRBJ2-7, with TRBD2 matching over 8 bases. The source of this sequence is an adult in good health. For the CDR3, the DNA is TGTGCCAGCAGCTTAGTCTTAGCGGGGTCGAGTTACGAGCAGTACTTC. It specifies CASSLVLAGSSYEQYF.